This T cell receptor beta chain was identified in a study of T cells and copy number aberrations in small-cell lung cancer (dated by TCRdb to the early 2020s). Study-wide context: To relate T cell metrics to mutations and copy number aberrations, the same tumor regions underwent both TCR repertoire sequencing and whole-exome sequencing. Tumor TCR data were available for around 18 patients, and TCR data from both tumor and normal tissue were available for fewer than 15 patients.

Reading the germline V gene gives CDR1 SGHAT and CDR2 FQNNGV. The CDR3, from cysteine to phenylalanine, totals 18 residues. Only the CDR3 region is kept as DNA, spanning 54 bases read in frame from base 1. Cut back by 1 base and 7 bases, the V and J ends lie 25 bases apart. As concerns this clone: Its recognized antigen is unknown. No much larger clone exists at a distance of one base, and base qualities are not known.

The immunoSEQ hsTCRB Kit, with multiplexed V- and J-gene primers, was used to amplify TCR-beta CDR3 regions from genomic DNA. Unique DNA barcodes were added in a second PCR, and the samples were pooled together with one negative control and one positive control. Pooled TCR-beta libraries were sequenced on an Illumina MiSeq with a 150-cycle paired-end protocol. Per the source publication's procedure: Adaptive Biotechnologies processed the raw sequencing data into a report containing normalized, annotated TCR-beta repertoires. T-cell density was calculated by normalizing TCR-beta templates to usable DNA, with usable DNA estimated through amplification of housekeeping genes. Richness was the count of unique rearrangements, and clonality was defined as 1 minus Pielou's evenness. Drawn from immuneACCESS, this table holds only the in-frame rearrangements with V and J called that TCRdb kept. Clones are partly lost; checked studies trace under half to an unresolved V gene and leave the rest unexplained. V, J and clone size are taken as reported in that table, and D and trimming were inferred from the DNA itself. This sample comprises roughly 1,500 clones, over 80% of them detected only once. The ten most abundant clones make up more than 5.5% of the sample.

General findings and caveats noted by the study authors: All specimens were formalin-fixed paraffin-embedded tissue, which is known to introduce sequencing artifacts. Lower T-cell density, richness and clonality were observed in tumors than in adjacent lung tissue, although the difference in density was not significant. The study was limited by a small sample size because surgical resection is uncommon in small-cell lung cancer, and validation of the findings is required.

The donors were limited-stage small-cell lung cancer patients whose surgical resection took place in Hangzhou, China, between the late 2000s and the early 2020s. All donors had upfront surgery without preoperative chemotherapy or radiotherapy, and none received immunotherapy before or after surgery. In the sequenced cohort of about 18 patients, every patient was either a smoker or a heavy second-hand smoker. Adjacent normal lung tissue was taken at least 2 cm away from the tumor margin, and two pathologists confirmed morphologically that the tissue was free of malignant cells. To characterize heterogeneity of the T cell repertoire, the study applied multi-region TCR-beta sequencing to resected limited-stage small-cell lung cancers and to tumor-adjacent lung tissue. Genomic DNA was extracted from FFPE tissue using the AllPrep DNA/RNA FFPE Kit (Qiagen).

This sequence was found in a man in his 60s with small cell lung cancer. Sequenced: normal tissue next to the tumor. This receptor chain uses TRBV11-2 and TRBJ1-1; TRBD1 is perhaps the D gene, given 6 matching bases. CDR3 loop: CASSLVHRGGADFGEAFF. The base sequence is TGTGCCAGCAGCTTAGTTCATAGAGGGGGAGCGGATTTCGGTGAAGCTTTCTTT.